This T cell receptor beta chain originates from a study of T cell responses to AZD1222 COVID-19 vaccine. Study observations and caveats: Recipients of two AZD1222 doses showed rising Spike-specific TCR breadth and depth. Donors were chiefly white British, with a greater number of females, and clonal diversity was perhaps underestimated. Spike-spanning, vaccine-associated CD4 TCRs were dominant at 160-218 and 743-854.

Of note for this clone: Its target is unknown.

Whether given at about 4 or about 12 weeks, second doses were pooled. There are 15 residues in the CDR3. The germline V gene encodes CDR1 MDHEN and CDR2 SYDVKM. Between the trimmed V and J ends, which lost 8 bases and 5 bases, there was a span of 16 bases. Sequenced by immunoSEQ multiplex PCR; TCRdb stores in-frame clones only, minus some. The sample has roughly 49,000 clones, approximately 90% seen once; the top ten hold approximately 2.5%. The chain recombines TRBV28 with TRBJ1-6, with D unresolved. The TCR sequence derives from an adult who received the AZD1222 COVID-19 vaccine. The sample in question was peripheral blood, obtained 28 days after the second AZD1222 dose. The CDR3 DNA sequence: TGTGCCAGCTATCCGTCGGACGGCAATAATTCACCCCTCCACTTT. Residues: CASYPSDGNNSPLHF.